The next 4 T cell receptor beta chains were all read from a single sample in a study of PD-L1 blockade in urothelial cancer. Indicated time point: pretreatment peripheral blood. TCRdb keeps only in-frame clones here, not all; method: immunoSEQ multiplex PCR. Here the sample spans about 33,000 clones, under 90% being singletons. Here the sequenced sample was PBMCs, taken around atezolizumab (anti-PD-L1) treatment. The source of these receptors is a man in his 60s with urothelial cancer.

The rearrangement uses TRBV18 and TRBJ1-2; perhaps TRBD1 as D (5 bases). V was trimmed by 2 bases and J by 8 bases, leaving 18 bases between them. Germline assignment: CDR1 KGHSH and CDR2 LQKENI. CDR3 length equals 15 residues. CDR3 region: CASSPGQQEPYGYTF. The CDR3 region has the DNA TGTGCCAGCTCACCAGGACAACAGGAGCCATACGGCTACACCTTC.

The CDR3 region has the DNA TGTGCCAGCAGCTTAGTGAACGGGGGAGAGCAGTTCTTC. It translates to CASSLVNGGEQFF. The V call is TRBV7-3, the J call TRBJ2-1; the D gene is possibly TRBD2 (6 bases). The germline V gene encodes CDR1 SGHTA and CDR2 FQGTGA. V was cut by 2 bases and J by 10 bases, with 12 bases left in between. The CDR3 loop spans 13 amino acids.

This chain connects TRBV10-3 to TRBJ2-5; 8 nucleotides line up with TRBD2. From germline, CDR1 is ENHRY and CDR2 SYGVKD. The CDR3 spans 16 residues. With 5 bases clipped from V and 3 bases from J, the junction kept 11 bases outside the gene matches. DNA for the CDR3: TGTGCCATCAGTCAACGGGGAGCGGGAGAGGAAGAGACCCAGTACTTC. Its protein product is CAISQRGAGEEETQYF.

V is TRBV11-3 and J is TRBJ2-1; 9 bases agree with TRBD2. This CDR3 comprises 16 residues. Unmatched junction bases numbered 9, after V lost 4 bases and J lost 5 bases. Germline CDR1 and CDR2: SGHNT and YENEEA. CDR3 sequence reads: CASSYGTGTSNNEQFF. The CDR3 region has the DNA TGTGCCAGCAGCTATGGCACCGGGACTAGCAACAATGAGCAGTTCTTC. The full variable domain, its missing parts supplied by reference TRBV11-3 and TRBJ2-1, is EAGVVQSPRYKIIEKKQPVAFWCNPISGHNTLYWYLQNLGQGPELLIRYENEEAVDDSQLPKDRFSAERLKGVDSTLKIQPAELGDSAVYLCASSYGTGTSNNEQFFGPGTRLTVL.